These 28 T cell receptor beta chains originate from one sample sequenced in a study of CD8 T cells in Susac syndrome. After extraction with the RNeasy kit, roughly 0.45 to 1 ug of the RNA was reverse transcribed using random hexamers. Each CDR3 protein is one row after TCRdb ran MiXCR on the immunoSEQ multiplex PCR reads. The sample gives roughly 110,000 distinct CDR3 sequences, 85% to 95% of which show up once; approximately 0.13% is in the top ten. The sequenced sample consisted of CD4+ T cells from PBMCs. These receptors were obtained from a human donor in good health.

The chain has TRBV7-9 and TRBJ1-2, with D perhaps TRBD1 (6 bases). CDR3 length equals 13 residues. Germline loops: CDR1 SEHNR, CDR2 FQNEAQ (reference sequence). Trimming took off 5 bases at V and 4 bases at J, with 11 bases between the two ends. The CDR3 loop is CASSLAGAYGYTF. The CDR3 nucleotides are TGTGCCAGCAGCCTTGCAGGGGCCTATGGCTACACCTTC. The full variable domain, in which reference TRBV7-9 and TRBJ1-2 provide the parts outside the CDR3, is DTGVSQNPRHKITKRGQNVTFRCDPISEHNRLYWYRQTLGQGPEFLTYFQNEAQLEKSRLLSDRFSAERPKGSFSTLEIQRTEQGDSAMYLCASSLAGAYGYTFGSGTRLTVV.

This clonotype is a singleton in its sample. This chain uses TRBV7-9 with TRBJ1-2; D may be TRBD1 (5 bases). Germline loops: CDR1 SEHNR, CDR2 FQNEAQ (reference sequence). V shed 5 bases and J shed 7 bases, with 11 bases lying between them. This CDR3 contains 12 residues. The CDR3 is CASSQGTSGYTF. As DNA, the CDR3 is TGTGCCAGCAGCCAAGGGACTTCTGGCTACACCTTC.

This sequence joins TRBV29-1 and TRBJ2-2; D gene uncertain. V was pared by 1 base and J by 3 bases, with 6 bases between. The CDR3 consists of 13 residues. The germline V gene encodes CDR1 SQVTM and CDR2 ANQGSEA. CDR3 nucleotides: TGCAGCGTTGAAGTAGGATACACCGGGGAGCTGTTTTTT. Translation: CSVEVGYTGELFF.

The CDR3 region is CASSPDRGSSYGYTF. In nucleotides, the CDR3 is TGCGCCAGCAGCCCAGACAGGGGCTCGTCCTATGGCTACACCTTC. The rearrangement uses TRBV5-1 and TRBJ1-2; TRBD1 matches 8 bases. Germline CDR1 reads SGHRS; CDR2 reads YFSETQ. CDR3 length: 15 residues. After removal of 4 bases from V and 4 bases from J, the junction contained 9 bases not matched to a gene.

This chain uses TRBV7-8 with TRBJ1-1; 12 bases fit TRBD1. V shed 3 bases, J shed 0 bases, and the junction held 2 bases outside the gene matches. CDR3 size: 16 residues. CDR1 and CDR2 from the germline V gene are SGHVS and FQNEAQ. The CDR3 DNA reads as TGTGCCAGCAGCTTGGGGACAGGGGGCCTGAACACTGAAGCTTTCTTT. The encoded protein is CASSLGTGGLNTEAFF.

This chain links TRBV7-9 with TRBJ1-1; D might be TRBD1 (6 bases). Trimming left V 0 bases short and J 4 bases short, with 12 bases between. Germline V gene data show CDR1 as SEHNR and CDR2 as FQNEAQ (reference sequence). The CDR3 consists of 15 residues. CDR3 DNA sequence: TGTGCCAGCAGCTTAGCGGGGGGCCCTGGCACTGAAGCTTTCTTT. Translated, it gives CASSLAGGPGTEAFF.

The V gene is TRBV3-1, the J gene TRBJ1-4; 10 bases align to TRBD1. Germline V CDR1 and CDR2: LGHDT, YNNKEL (reference sequence). This CDR3 is built from 16 residues. J lost 5 bases, V lost 4 bases, and 7 bases had no gene match. The DNA for the CDR3 is TGTGCCAGCAGCCGAGAGGGGGGACAGGGGAATGAAAAACTGTTTTTT. Translated, it gives CASSREGGQGNEKLFF.

The rearrangement links TRBV20-1 to TRBJ2-3, with 8 bases that match TRBD2. Per the germline V gene, CDR1 is DFQATT and CDR2 is SNEGSKA (reference sequence). CDR3 length: 17 residues. The J segment lost 0 bases and the V segment lost 1 base, leaving 9 bases of the junction unmatched. The CDR3: CSARGSLAGVSTDTQYF. The CDR3 DNA reads as TGCAGTGCTAGAGGGAGTCTAGCGGGCGTGAGCACAGATACGCAGTATTTT.

The chain combines TRBV7-8 with TRBJ1-1; D is unclear. V lost 4 bases to trimming and J lost 4 bases, with 13 bases between them. In germline, CDR1 is SGHVS, CDR2 FQNEAQ. The CDR3 is 14 amino acids. The DNA for the CDR3 is TGTGCCAGCAGCTCGGTGGGTCGGGGCACTGAAGCTTTCTTT. This sequence encodes CASSSVGRGTEAFF.

This clonotype was seen just once. This chain uses TRBV4-1 with TRBJ1-6; D possibly corresponds to TRBD1 (5 bases). Deletions cut 4 bases from V and 4 bases from J, with 17 bases between. Germline CDR1 and CDR2: MGHRA and YSYEKL. The CDR3 covers 17 residues. CDR3 loop: CASSPNQDREYNSPLHF. CDR3 coding DNA: TGCGCCAGCAGCCCGAACCAAGACAGAGAGTATAATTCACCCCTCCACTTT.

In its sample, this clonotype was seen once. The chain uses TRBV7-2 and TRBJ1-1, with D uncertain. From germline, CDR1 is SGHTA and CDR2 FQGNSA. The CDR3 spans 15 residues. With 6 bases removed from V and 5 bases from J, the gap between germline ends came to 19 bases. The CDR3 loop reads CASRPRAVATTEAFF. In nucleotides, the CDR3 is TGTGCCAGCAGACCCCGTGCAGTAGCCACTACTGAAGCTTTCTTT.

The J gene is TRBJ2-1, the V gene TRBV2; 7 bases match TRBD2. Trimming removed 11 bases from V and 7 bases from J; junction bases left unmatched: 5. Germline lookup yields CDR1 SNHLY and CDR2 FYNNEI. This CDR3 has 11 residues. The CDR3 loop reads CAGTGGNEQFF. In DNA form, the CDR3 reads TGTGCCGGTACGGGGGGAAATGAGCAGTTCTTC. The full variable domain, in which reference TRBV2 and TRBJ2-1 provide the parts outside the CDR3, is EPEVTQTPSHQVTQMGQEVILRCVPISNHLYFYWYRQILGQKVEFLVSFYNNEISEKSEIFDDQFSVERPDGSNFTLKIRSTKLEDSAMYFCAGTGGNEQFFGPGTRLTVL.

The chain uses TRBV20-1 and TRBJ1-1; D is unclear. Between the trimmed V and J ends, which lost 0 bases and 5 bases, there was a span of 10 bases. The CDR3 is 13 residues long. Germline CDR1 is DFQATT and CDR2 is SNEGSKA (reference sequence). CDR3 bases: TGCAGTGCTAGAGAGGGGTTGAGGACTGAAGCTTTCTTT. Its translation: CSAREGLRTEAFF.

This chain links TRBV2 with TRBJ2-7; maybe TRBD1 (7 bases). The CDR3 is made up of 14 amino acids. Trimming stripped 4 bases from V and 1 base from J, with 11 bases between. Per germline, CDR1 SNHLY and CDR2 FYNNEI. The CDR3 coding sequence is TGTGCCAGCAGTGGCCAGGGGGGTTCCTACGAGCAGTACTTC. Translating it yields CASSGQGGSYEQYF. Filled out from reference TRBV2 and TRBJ2-7, the complete variable domain reads EPEVTQTPSHQVTQMGQEVILRCVPISNHLYFYWYRQILGQKVEFLVSFYNNEISEKSEIFDDQFSVERPDGSNFTLKIRSTKLEDSAMYFCASSGQGGSYEQYFGPGTRLTVT.

V usage is TRBV5-1 and J usage is TRBJ2-7; D tentatively reads TRBD1 or TRBD2 (5 bases each). Trimming cost V 6 bases and J 0 bases, with 19 bases left between them. The CDR3 spans 16 residues. In germline, CDR1 is SGHRS, CDR2 YFSETQ. The CDR3 loop is CASTRGPDGLSYEQYF. The DNA of the CDR3 is TGCGCCAGCACTAGGGGACCCGACGGCCTCTCCTACGAGCAGTACTTC.

This clonotype is a singleton in its sample. V usage is TRBV2 and J usage is TRBJ2-1, with D perhaps matching TRBD2 (5 bases). Germline V lookup: CDR1 SNHLY, CDR2 FYNNEI. V lost 6 bases and J lost 9, with 15 bases in between. The CDR3 contains 13 residues. Here the CDR3 reads CASSPLAGTEQFF. The CDR3 DNA follows: TGTGCCAGCAGCCCTTTGGCGGGCACTGAGCAGTTCTTC.

This chain links TRBV29-1 with TRBJ2-7, with 13 bases identical to TRBD2. The V gene's germline CDR1 is SQVTM and CDR2 ANQGSEA. The CDR3 has 15 amino acids. V shed 6 bases, J shed 1 base, and the junction held 6 bases outside the gene matches. The DNA of the CDR3 is TGCAGCGTGGGGGGACTAGCGGGGTCATCCTACGAGCAGTACTTC. Residues: CSVGGLAGSSYEQYF.

This chain connects TRBV29-1 to TRBJ1-1; possibly TRBD1 for D (5 bases). Germline CDR1 SQVTM, CDR2 ANQGSEA. Trimming shortened V by 5 bases and J by 1 base, and 11 bases separated the two germline ends. This CDR3 comprises 13 residues. The CDR3 is CSVQGGTNTEAFF. The CDR3 DNA reads TGCAGCGTTCAAGGCGGGACGAACACTGAAGCTTTCTTT.

J is TRBJ1-6 and V is TRBV2, with 11 bases fitting TRBD1. Germline loops: CDR1 SNHLY, CDR2 FYNNEI. V lost 6 bases, J lost 4 bases, and 5 bases stayed unmatched. The CDR3 spans 16 residues. The CDR3 bases are TGTGCCAGCAGGAGCGGGACAGGGGGATATAATTCACCCCTCCACTTT. Amino acids: CASRSGTGGYNSPLHF.

V and J are TRBV9 and TRBJ1-1, with 7 bases that match TRBD1. Per germline, CDR1 SGDLS and CDR2 YYNGEE. Trimming cost V 3 bases and J 4 bases; bases outside gene matches: 9. This CDR3 comprises 15 residues. As DNA, the CDR3 is TGTGCCAGCAGCGCAAGACAGGGATCGGGCACTGAAGCTTTCTTT. Encoded protein: CASSARQGSGTEAFF.

This clonotype showed up just once. The rearrangement links TRBV9 to TRBJ1-1; no clear D. Between the trimmed V and J ends, which lost 0 bases and 1 base, there was a span of 4 bases. CDR1 and CDR2 (germline): SGDLS, YYNGEE. This CDR3 has 13 residues. Here the CDR3 reads CASSVAGNTEAFF. In nucleotides, the CDR3 is TGTGCCAGCAGCGTAGCAGGGAACACTGAAGCTTTCTTT.

The chain employs TRBV6-5 and TRBJ1-4, with D perhaps TRBD1 (5 bases). This CDR3 has 18 amino acids. The V gene's germline CDR1 is MNHEY and CDR2 SVGAGI. V was pared by 0 bases and J by 7 bases, with 21 bases between. CDR3 residues: CASSYSNRKGRSGEKLFF. The CDR3 DNA sequence: TGTGCCAGCAGTTACTCGAACAGGAAAGGCCGCAGCGGTGAAAAACTGTTTTTT.

This sequence joins TRBV6-2 or TRBV6-3 and TRBJ1-5; no reliable D call. The CDR3 has 14 residues. The germline V gene has CDR1 MNHEY and CDR2 SVGEGT. Trimming pared 2 bases from V and 0 bases from J, leaving 5 bases between. This chain's CDR3 is CASSYDNSNQPQHF. CDR3 bases: TGTGCCAGCAGTTACGATAATAGCAATCAGCCCCAGCATTTT.

CDR3 protein: CASSRAGGGTDTQYF. The CDR3 region has the DNA TGCGCCAGCAGCAGGGCGGGGGGTGGAACAGATACGCAGTATTTT. The chain links TRBV5-1 to TRBJ2-3; 8 bases are shared with TRBD2. There are 15 residues in the CDR3. The junction had 7 bases not matched to a gene; V was cut back by 4 bases and J by 3 bases. The germline CDR1 and CDR2 sequences are SGHRS and YFSETQ.

V is TRBV18 and J is TRBJ1-2; no reliable D call. The CDR3 totals 13 residues. Germline CDR1 is KGHSH and CDR2 is LQKENI. The ends were cut back, 4 bases at V and 2 bases at J, with 8 bases in the middle. CDR3 in DNA: TGTGCCAGCTCACTTCCGGTAAACTATGGCTACACCTTC. It codes for CASSLPVNYGYTF.

The gene calls are TRBV6-2 or TRBV6-3 and TRBJ2-1; 11 bases line up with TRBD2. The CDR3 has 15 amino acids. The trim removed 6 bases at V and 7 bases at J, leaving 8 bases unmatched. Germline CDR1 MNHEY, CDR2 SVGEGT. The CDR3 region is CASRLLAGGSNEQFF. DNA for the CDR3: TGTGCCAGCAGACTTCTAGCGGGAGGTAGTAATGAGCAGTTCTTC.

The gene calls are TRBV7-2 and TRBJ2-1, with unresolved D. The length of the CDR3 is 18 residues. Trimming took off 0 bases at V and 0 bases at J, with 15 bases between the two ends. Germline CDR1 reads SGHTA; CDR2 reads FQGNSA. Here the CDR3 reads CASSLAPRRVPSYNEQFF. The CDR3 bases are TGTGCCAGCAGCTTAGCCCCAAGACGAGTCCCCTCCTACAATGAGCAGTTCTTC.

The gene calls are TRBV19 and TRBJ1-2, with a weak D call TRBD1 (6 bases). CDR3 length equals 17 residues. Germline CDR1 and CDR2: LNHDA and SQIVND (reference sequence). Deletions cut 3 bases from V and 1 base from J, with 18 bases between. Written as DNA, the CDR3 is TGTGCCAGTAGTATCCCCTACTACCGGACAGATAACTATGGCTACACCTTC. It specifies CASSIPYYRTDNYGYTF. The full variable domain, in which reference TRBV19 and TRBJ1-2 provide the parts outside the CDR3, is DGGITQSPKYLFRKEGQNVTLSCEQNLNHDAMYWYRQDPGQGLRLIYYSQIVNDFQKGDIAEGYSVSREKKESFPLTVTSAQKNPTAFYLCASSIPYYRTDNYGYTFGSGTRLTVV.